This T cell receptor (beta chain) was documented in a study of blood T cell repertoires in COVID-19 (dated by TCRdb to the early 2020s). Describing the broader study: The collaborator samples originated in the United States, Italy and Spain and spanned the acute and convalescent phases of COVID-19. The prospective study material was composed of cDNA or gDNA derived from T cells, B-cell-depleted T cells, or PBMCs. Subjects who had been exposed to COVID-19, were actively infected with it, or had recovered from it provided the deeply sampled blood TCRbeta repertoires that made up the dataset. Where HLA class I and class II types were available, the types were taken from metadata supplied by the sample provider, not from assay-based typing. The repertoires were made available in a free public database intended to serve as a resource for research on the immune response to SARS-CoV-2. The samples were drawn from the first 160 participants of the ongoing ImmuneRACE study and from 1,254 subjects provided by 6 global collaborators. Sample metadata almost always included a de-identified subject ID, COVID-19 status, age in years and sex. The paper's findings and limits, for the study overall: How much clinical and demographic metadata was included differed by source and by participant, and the metadata was provided uncurated.

Remarks on this clone: Its specific antigen is unknown. No much larger clone is present one base from it, and per-base qualities are unavailable.

The collaborating institutions used their own protocols to collect whole blood in K2EDTA tubes. Collaborator samples were shipped for TCRbeta analysis as frozen whole blood, isolated PBMCs, or DNA extracted from either sample type. From its cysteine to its phenylalanine, the CDR3 spans 15 amino acids. Of all the DNA, just the CDR3 is kept, 45 bases in frame from base 1. CDR1 and CDR2 are read off the germline V gene as MDHEN and SYDVKM. The junction carries 14 bases between V and J, which are trimmed by 3 bases and 2 bases respectively. The immunoSEQ Assay, a bias-controlled multiplex PCR, was used to amplify TCRbeta CDR3 regions from genomic DNA. Processing in the source paper ran as follows. The number of nucleated cells in each sample was estimated by amplification of reference gene primers within the assay. Sequence reads were collapsed and filtered to measure the absolute abundance of every unique TCRbeta CDR3 rearrangement. Productive Simpson clonality was computed per sample as the square root of Simpson's diversity index over productive rearrangements. TCRdb stores this immuneACCESS table with in-frame sequences only. Part of the clones is absent; in the studies checked, under half of the shortfall reflects unresolved V genes, and no reason is known for the rest. That table is the source of V, J and clone size, and D and trimming were worked out from the DNA. For this sample there are around 20,000 clones; around 87% appear just once. The leading ten clones occupy approximately 10% of the sample.

The chain employs TRBV28 and TRBJ2-7, and TRBD1 may be the D gene, going by 8 matching bases. This sequence was found in a human donor in a cohort sampled during active COVID-19. Material: peripheral blood. The nucleotide sequence is TGTGCCAGCAGTTTTACAGGGGGGGGAACCTACGAGCAGTACTTC. This yields the protein CASSFTGGGTYEQYF.